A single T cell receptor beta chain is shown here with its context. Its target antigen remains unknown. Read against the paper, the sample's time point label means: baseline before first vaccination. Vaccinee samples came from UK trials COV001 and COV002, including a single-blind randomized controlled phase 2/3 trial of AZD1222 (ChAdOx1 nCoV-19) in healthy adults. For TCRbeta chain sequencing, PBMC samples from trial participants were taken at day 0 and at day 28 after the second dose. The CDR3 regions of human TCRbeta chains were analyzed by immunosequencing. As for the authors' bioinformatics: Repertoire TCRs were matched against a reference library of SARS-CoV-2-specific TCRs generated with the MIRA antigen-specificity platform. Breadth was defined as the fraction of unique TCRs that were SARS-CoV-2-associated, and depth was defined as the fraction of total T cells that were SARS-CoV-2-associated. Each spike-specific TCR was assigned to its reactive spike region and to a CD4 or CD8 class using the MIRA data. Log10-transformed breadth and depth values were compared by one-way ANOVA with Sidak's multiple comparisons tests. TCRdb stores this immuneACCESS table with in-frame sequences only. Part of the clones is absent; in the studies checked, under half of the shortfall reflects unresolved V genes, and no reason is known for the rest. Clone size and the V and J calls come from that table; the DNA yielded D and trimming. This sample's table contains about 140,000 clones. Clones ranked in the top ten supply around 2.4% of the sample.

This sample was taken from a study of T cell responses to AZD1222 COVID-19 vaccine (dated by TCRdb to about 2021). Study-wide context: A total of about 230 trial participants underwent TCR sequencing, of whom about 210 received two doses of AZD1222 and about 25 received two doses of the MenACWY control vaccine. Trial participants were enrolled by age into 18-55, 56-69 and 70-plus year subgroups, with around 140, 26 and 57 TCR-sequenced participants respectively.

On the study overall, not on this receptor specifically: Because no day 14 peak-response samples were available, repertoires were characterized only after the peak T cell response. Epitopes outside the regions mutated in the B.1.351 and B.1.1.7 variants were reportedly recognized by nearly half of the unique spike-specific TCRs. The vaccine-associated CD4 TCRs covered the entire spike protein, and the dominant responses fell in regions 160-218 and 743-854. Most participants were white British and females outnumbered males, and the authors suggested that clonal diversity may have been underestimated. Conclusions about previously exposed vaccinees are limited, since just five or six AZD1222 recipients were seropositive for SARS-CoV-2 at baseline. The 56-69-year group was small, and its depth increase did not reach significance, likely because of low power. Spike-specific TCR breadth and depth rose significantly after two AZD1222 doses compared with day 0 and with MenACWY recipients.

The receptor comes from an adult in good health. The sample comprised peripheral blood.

CDR3 region: CASSPLADTQYF. The sequenced DNA: TGTGCCAGCTCACCATTGGCAGATACGCAGTATTTT. Recombination linked TRBV18 to TRBJ2-3; no confident D gene assignment can be made. As encoded in the germline V gene, CDR1 is KGHSH while CDR2 is LQKENI. Taken from cysteine to phenylalanine, the CDR3 has 12 residues. CDR3 DNA only is kept here, 36 bases in frame from base 1. A distance of 4 bases separates the germline ends of V and J, which lose 2 bases and 4 bases respectively.